Below, 12 T cell receptor beta chains from the same sample are listed, as sequenced in a study of CD8+ T cells in alopecia areata. RNA extraction and reverse transcription yielded cDNA as sequencing template. Clones were sequenced by immunoSEQ multiplex PCR, and TCRdb holds only the in-frame ones, with some missing. The sample includes a few hundred thousand clones, more than 45% of them seen just once. Treatment here: oral pan-JAK inhibitor, 5-10 mg twice daily. Here the sequenced sample was CD4+ T cells sorted from blood, taken at week 4, from a patient treated with tofacitinib. Receptor source: a human donor with alopecia areata.

The chain couples TRBV15 to TRBJ2-3; D is possibly TRBD2 (5 bases). V lost 1 base to trimming and J lost 2 bases, with 10 bases between them. CDR3 length: 15 residues. The germline V gene has CDR1 LNHNV and CDR2 YYDKDF (reference sequence). Here the CDR3 reads CATSRGSGNTDTQYF. The CDR3 coding sequence is TGTGCCACCAGCAGAGGTTCGGGAAACACAGATACGCAGTATTTT.

V usage is TRBV30 and J usage is TRBJ2-3; D is perhaps TRBD1 or TRBD2 (6 bases each). Trimming left V 3 bases short and J 2 bases short, with 15 bases between. The V gene's germline CDR1 is GTSNPN and CDR2 SVGIG (reference sequence). The CDR3 loop spans 15 amino acids. CDR3 protein: CAWRGTGAITDTQYF. For the CDR3, the DNA is TGTGCCTGGAGAGGCACGGGGGCGATCACAGATACGCAGTATTTT.

The chain uses TRBV7-6 and TRBJ2-3; D gene unclear. The germline CDR1 and CDR2 sequences are SGHVS and FNYEAQ. The CDR3 covers 14 residues. V was shortened by 5 bases and J by 0 bases, with 9 bases between the two germline ends. This chain's CDR3 is CASSPRSSTDTQYF. The DNA for the CDR3 is TGTGCCAGCAGCCCACGTAGTAGCACAGATACGCAGTATTTT.

The gene calls are TRBV4-3 and TRBJ1-4; a weak D match, TRBD1 (6 bases). V dropped 1 base and J dropped 3 bases, with 12 bases sitting between them. Germline V gene sequence: CDR1 LGHNA, CDR2 YSLEER. The CDR3 consists of 16 residues. The CDR3 DNA reads TGCGCCAGCAGCCAAGTGGGGGCCAAGGCTAATGAAAAACTGTTTTTT. The encoded protein is CASSQVGAKANEKLFF.

This clone was detected once. This sequence joins TRBV4-2 and TRBJ2-3; D is perhaps TRBD2 (6 bases). Germline assignment: CDR1 LGHNA and CDR2 YNFKEQ. The CDR3 spans 14 residues. V lost 1 base, J lost 2 bases, and 7 bases lay in between. The CDR3 bases are TGTGCCAGCAGCCAAGGACTAGACACAGATACGCAGTATTTT. This sequence encodes CASSQGLDTDTQYF.

The chain recombines TRBV30 with TRBJ1-1; no reliable D call. This CDR3 has 11 residues. V was cut by 5 bases and J by 11 bases, with 15 bases left in between. Germline values: CDR1 GTSNPN, CDR2 SVGIG (reference sequence). The CDR3 loop is CAWGRAEGAFF. The DNA of the CDR3 is TGTGCCTGGGGACGAGCAGAGGGCGCTTTCTTT.

The V and J genes are TRBV9 and TRBJ1-2; D may be TRBD1 (5 bases). This CDR3 is 14 amino acids long. V dropped 0 bases and J dropped 3 bases, with 9 bases sitting between them. In germline, CDR1 is SGDLS, CDR2 YYNGEE. The CDR3 nucleotides are TGTGCCAGCAGCGTAGCGAACAGGCACTATGGCTACACCTTC. This translates into CASSVANRHYGYTF.

This clone occurred a few times. The chain couples TRBV28 to TRBJ2-7; maybe TRBD2 (5 bases). CDR1 is MDHEN and CDR2 is SYDVKM in the germline V gene. The germline V and J ends were trimmed by 6 bases and 3 bases, with 12 bases remaining between them. The CDR3 length is 13 residues. The CDR3 DNA reads TGTGCCAGCAGCCCGGCGGACTTCTACGAGCAGTACTTC. This sequence encodes CASSPADFYEQYF.

The J gene is TRBJ2-3, the V gene TRBV7-2; 7 positions agree with TRBD2. Germline lookup yields CDR1 SGHTA and CDR2 FQGNSA. With 5 bases clipped from V and 4 bases from J, the junction kept 21 bases outside the gene matches. The CDR3 is 19 residues long. The CDR3 is CASSQSGKGTGGRADTQYF. CDR3 nucleotides: TGTGCCAGCAGCCAAAGCGGAAAGGGGACGGGGGGAAGGGCAGATACGCAGTATTTT.

CDR3 nucleotides: TGTGCCAGCACTTTCGACAGCGCATCGTCCTACAATGAGCAGTTCTTC. Translation gives CASTFDSASSYNEQFF. This chain links TRBV2 with TRBJ2-1; D is possibly TRBD1 (5 bases). The V and J ends lost 7 bases and 1 base respectively, with 17 bases between them. This CDR3 is 16 amino acids long. Germline V gene data show CDR1 as SNHLY and CDR2 as FYNNEI.

The genes are TRBV30 and TRBJ1-5, with TRBD1 as a possible D gene (5 bases). This CDR3 has 14 residues. The germline gives CDR1 GTSNPN, CDR2 SVGIG (reference sequence). V was trimmed by 1 base and J by 1 base, leaving 8 bases between them. The CDR3 DNA sequence: TGTGCCTGGAGTGGACAGACGAGCAATCAGCCCCAGCATTTT. This codes for CAWSGQTSNQPQHF.

As to this clone: One end of the junction is discordant with germline, which a read error may explain. This rearrangement joins TRBV7-2 to TRBJ2-6, with D possibly matching TRBD1 (5 bases). The CDR3 is made up of 14 amino acids. Germline CDR1 and CDR2: SGHTA and FQGNSA. CDR3 sequence (DNA): TGTGCCAGCAGCCGGAACCCTGGGGCCAGCGTCCTGACTTTC. This encodes CASSRNPGASVLTF.